Listed here are 9 T cell receptor beta chains from one sample, sequenced in a study of molecular identifiers for immune sequencing clone quantification. TCRdb reanalysed the PCR reads using MiXCR and keeps one entry per CDR3 protein. This table holds some 320,000 distinct CDR3 sequences, about a fifth found once. Sequencing was performed on naive CD8+ T cells from blood, with Jurkat cell RNA spiked in. Subset here: FACS-sorted CD8+CD4-CCR7+CD45RA+ naive T cells. The receptors stem from a human donor in good health. Some libraries in this study had Jurkat cell RNA spiked in.

This clonotype was counted only a few times. The chain has TRBV5-1 and TRBJ2-5; 8 bases match TRBD2. Trimming took 1 base from V and 2 from J; bases not matched to a gene: 4. CDR1 is SGHRS and CDR2 is YFSETQ in the germline V gene. The CDR3 spans 15 residues. This chain's CDR3 is CASSLSGGGQETQYF. The CDR3 DNA sequence: TGCGCCAGCAGCTTGTCGGGGGGGGGACAAGAGACCCAGTACTTC.

This clonotype came up many times. The chain joins TRBV12-3 or TRBV12-4 to TRBJ1-5, with D possibly being TRBD1 (5 bases). V gave up 6 bases and J gave up 0 bases, with 6 bases separating them. This CDR3 is built from 13 residues. The chain's CDR3 is CASRDSSNQPQHF. The CDR3, as DNA: TGTGCCAGCAGAGACAGTAGCAATCAGCCCCAGCATTTT.

In regard to this clonotype: Possible read error: a much larger clone is one base away. This chain connects TRBV9 to TRBJ2-3; 10 nucleotides line up with TRBD1. This CDR3 contains 18 residues. Germline V gene sequence: CDR1 SGDLS, CDR2 YYNGEE. The CDR3 here is CASSVAPAGTGVTDKQYF. The DNA for the CDR3 is TGTGCCAGCAGCGTCGCCCCCGCCGGGACAGGGGTTACAGATAAGCAGTATTTT.

Of note for this clonotype: A read error may be the cause here, since a much bigger clone is one base away. The V and J genes are TRBV12-3 or TRBV12-4 and TRBJ1-1, with no clear D. The CDR3 consists of 11 residues. CDR3 protein: CASSFGEEALF. As DNA, the CDR3 is TGTGCCAGCAGTTTTGGGGAAGAAGCTCTCTTT.

As for this clonotype: A much more abundant neighbour one base away suggests this may be a read error. The genes are TRBV5-1 and TRBJ2-7, with D perhaps TRBD1 (6 bases). This CDR3 region has 13 residues. The germline gives CDR1 SGHRS, CDR2 YFSETQ. CDR3 loop: CTSSLGANYEQYF. DNA for the CDR3: TGCACCAGCAGCTTGGGGGCCAACTACGAGCAGTACTTC.

This clonotype was seen at least ten times. V gene TRBV4-3 combines with J gene TRBJ2-7; 10 positions match TRBD1. Germline V gene data show CDR1 as LGHNA and CDR2 as YSLEER. V lost 4 bases, J lost 3 bases, and 3 bases stayed unmatched. The CDR3 spans 14 residues. In DNA, the CDR3 is TGCGCCAGCAGCCCCGGGACAGGGGACTACGAGCAGTACTTC. Protein product: CASSPGTGDYEQYF.

The genes are TRBV5-3 and TRBJ2-2; 12 nucleotides align to TRBD2. TRBV5-3 is classed as an ORF, of uncertain function. This CDR3 has 15 amino acids. The ends lost 8 bases at V and 7 bases at J; junction bases unmatched: 9. The CDR3 nucleotides read TGTGCCAGCAGCACTGGACTAGCGGGATTCGGGGAGCTGTTTTTT. Translated, it gives CASSTGLAGFGELFF.

In its sample, this clonotype was seen many times. V usage is TRBV7-9 and J usage is TRBJ2-2; tentatively, D is TRBD2 (5 bases). The ends were cut back, 4 bases at V and 0 bases at J, with 15 bases in the middle. This CDR3 contains 17 residues. Germline V gives CDR1 SEHNR, CDR2 FQNEAQ (reference sequence). The CDR3 is CASSSGLLLANTGELFF. The CDR3 DNA reads TGTGCCAGCAGCTCAGGACTCCTCCTCGCGAACACCGGGGAGCTGTTTTTT.

This clonotype was seen a single time. A read error may produce the germline difference seen at one junction end. The gene calls are TRBV2 and TRBJ2-5, with D tentatively TRBD1 (8 bases). The CDR3 loop spans 15 amino acids. Germline CDR1 SNHLY, CDR2 FYNNEI. The DNA for the CDR3 is TGTGCCAGCAGTGGACGGGGGGACAGGCTAGAGGCCCAGTACTTC. It codes for CASSGRGDRLEAQYF.